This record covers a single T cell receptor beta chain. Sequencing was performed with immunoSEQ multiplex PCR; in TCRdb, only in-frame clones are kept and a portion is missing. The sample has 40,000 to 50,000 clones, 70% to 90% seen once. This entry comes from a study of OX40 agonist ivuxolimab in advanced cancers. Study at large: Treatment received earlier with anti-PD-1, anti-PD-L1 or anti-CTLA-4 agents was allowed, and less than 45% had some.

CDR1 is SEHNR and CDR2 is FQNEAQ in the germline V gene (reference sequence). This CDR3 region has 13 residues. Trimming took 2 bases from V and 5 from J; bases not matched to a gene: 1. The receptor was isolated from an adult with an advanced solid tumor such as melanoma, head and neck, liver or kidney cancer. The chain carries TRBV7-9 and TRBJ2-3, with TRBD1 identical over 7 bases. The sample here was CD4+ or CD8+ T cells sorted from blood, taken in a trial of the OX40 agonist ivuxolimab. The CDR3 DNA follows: TGTGCCAGCAGCTTAAGGGGGCAAGATACGCAGTATTTT. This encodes CASSLRGQDTQYF. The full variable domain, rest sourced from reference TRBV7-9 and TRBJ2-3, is DTGVSQNPRHKITKRGQNVTFRCDPISEHNRLYWYRQTLGQGPEFLTYFQNEAQLEKSRLLSDRFSAERPKGSFSTLEIQRTEQGDSAMYLCASSLRGQDTQYFGPGTRLTVL.